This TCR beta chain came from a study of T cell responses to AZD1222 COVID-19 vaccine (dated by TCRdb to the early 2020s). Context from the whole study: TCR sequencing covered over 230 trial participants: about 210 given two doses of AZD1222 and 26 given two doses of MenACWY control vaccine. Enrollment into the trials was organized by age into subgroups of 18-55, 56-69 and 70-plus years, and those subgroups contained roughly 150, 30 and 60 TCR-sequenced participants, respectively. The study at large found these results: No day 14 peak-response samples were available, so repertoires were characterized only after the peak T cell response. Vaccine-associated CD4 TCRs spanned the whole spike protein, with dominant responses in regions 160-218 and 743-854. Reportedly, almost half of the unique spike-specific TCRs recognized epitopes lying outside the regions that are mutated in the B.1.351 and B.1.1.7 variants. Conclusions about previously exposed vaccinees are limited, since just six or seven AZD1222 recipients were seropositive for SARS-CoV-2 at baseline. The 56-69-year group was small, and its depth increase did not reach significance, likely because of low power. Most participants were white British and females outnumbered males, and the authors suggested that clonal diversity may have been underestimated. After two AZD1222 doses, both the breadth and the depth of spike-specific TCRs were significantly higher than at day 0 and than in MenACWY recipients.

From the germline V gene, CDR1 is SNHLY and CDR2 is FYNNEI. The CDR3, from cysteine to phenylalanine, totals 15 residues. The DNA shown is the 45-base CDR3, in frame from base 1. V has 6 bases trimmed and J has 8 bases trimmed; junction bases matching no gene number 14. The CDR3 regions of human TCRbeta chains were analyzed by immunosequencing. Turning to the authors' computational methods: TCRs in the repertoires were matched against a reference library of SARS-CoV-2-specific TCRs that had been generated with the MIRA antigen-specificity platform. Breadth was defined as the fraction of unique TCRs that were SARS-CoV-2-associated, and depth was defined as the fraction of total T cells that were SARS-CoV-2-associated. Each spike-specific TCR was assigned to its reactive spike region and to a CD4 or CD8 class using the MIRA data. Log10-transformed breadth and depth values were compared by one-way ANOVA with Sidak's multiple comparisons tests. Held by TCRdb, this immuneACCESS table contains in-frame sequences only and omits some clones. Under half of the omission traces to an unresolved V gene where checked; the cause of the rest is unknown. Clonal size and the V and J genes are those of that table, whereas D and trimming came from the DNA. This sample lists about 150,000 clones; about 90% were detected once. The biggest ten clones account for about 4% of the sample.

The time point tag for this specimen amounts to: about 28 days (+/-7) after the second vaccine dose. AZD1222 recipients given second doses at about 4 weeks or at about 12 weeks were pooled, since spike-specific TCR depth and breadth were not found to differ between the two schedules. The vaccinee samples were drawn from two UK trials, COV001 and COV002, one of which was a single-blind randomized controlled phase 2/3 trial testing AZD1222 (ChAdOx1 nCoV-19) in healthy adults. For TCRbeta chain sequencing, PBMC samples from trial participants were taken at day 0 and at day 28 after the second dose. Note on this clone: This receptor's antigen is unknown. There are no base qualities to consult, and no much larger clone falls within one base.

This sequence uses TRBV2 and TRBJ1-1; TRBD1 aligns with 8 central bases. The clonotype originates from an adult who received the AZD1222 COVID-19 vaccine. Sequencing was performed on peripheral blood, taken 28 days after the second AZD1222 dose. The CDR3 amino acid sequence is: CASRTPGQGLAEAFF. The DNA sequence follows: TGTGCCAGCAGAACCCCCGGACAGGGATTGGCGGAAGCTTTCTTT.